The 21 T cell receptor beta chains below come from one sample, sequenced in a study of blood T cell repertoires in COVID-19. TCRdb keeps only in-frame clones here, not all; method: immunoSEQ multiplex PCR. The sample has approximately 150,000 clones, approximately 80% seen once. Sequenced material: peripheral blood. Receptors were obtained from a man between 65 and 79 years old who had recovered from COVID-19.

The rearrangement uses TRBV9 and TRBJ1-2; 8 bases match TRBD1. The trim removed 3 bases at V and 5 bases at J, leaving 15 bases unmatched. The CDR3 consists of 17 residues. CDR1 and CDR2 (germline): SGDLS, YYNGEE. This CDR3 is CASSAHAPGQEQYGYTF. CDR3 nucleotides: TGTGCCAGCAGCGCCCACGCACCGGGACAGGAACAATATGGCTACACCTTC.

V gene TRBV6-1 combines with J gene TRBJ2-3; TRBD2 matches 11 bases. The CDR3 has 19 amino acids. Germline CDR1 and CDR2: MNHNS and SASEGT. The V segment lost 1 base and the J segment 0 bases; nucleotides outside the gene matches: 9. The CDR3 DNA is TGTGCCAGCAGTGAAGGGGGACTAGCGGACGGATTGAGCACAGATACGCAGTATTTT. Translation: CASSEGGLADGLSTDTQYF.

The chain combines TRBV6-5 with TRBJ2-7; 9 bases are a match to TRBD1. Germline CDR1 and CDR2: MNHEY and SVGAGI. The V and J ends lost 6 bases and 5 bases, in that order; junction bases with no gene match: 5. This CDR3 spans 13 amino acids. CDR3 in amino acids: CASRPGQGDEQYF. The CDR3 coding sequence is TGTGCCAGCAGACCGGGACAGGGAGACGAGCAGTACTTC.

The chain joins TRBV28 to TRBJ1-5; 8 nucleotides line up with TRBD1. The germline CDR1 and CDR2 sequences are MDHEN and SYDVKM. The junction had 8 bases not matched to a gene; V was cut back by 6 bases and J by 7 bases. The CDR3 spans 14 residues. The CDR3 loop is CASSLTGVGQPQHF. CDR3 coding DNA: TGTGCCAGCAGCCTGACAGGGGTAGGGCAGCCCCAGCATTTT.

The chain couples TRBV11-1 to TRBJ2-5; 9 bases align to TRBD2. The CDR3 is 14 amino acids. V gave up 5 bases and J gave up 5 bases; unmatched junction bases: 6. Per the germline V gene, CDR1 is SGHAT and CDR2 is FQDESV (reference sequence). CDR3 DNA sequence: TGTGCCAGCAGCAGGCGGGAGGGCGGGGAGACCCAGTACTTC. Its translation: CASSRREGGETQYF.

V is TRBV7-2 and J is TRBJ2-3; D perhaps matches TRBD1 (5 bases). Trimming removed 4 bases at V and 5 bases at J, with 16 bases between. Germline V gene data show CDR1 as SGHTA and CDR2 as FQGNSA. CDR3 length: 15 residues. The CDR3 DNA reads as TGTGCCAGCAGCTCCGGCCGAGGCGGACAAGATACGCAGTATTTT. This translates into CASSSGRGGQDTQYF.

This clone was observed at least ten times. This chain links TRBV5-1 with TRBJ1-4; D may be TRBD1 (5 bases). This CDR3 region has 14 residues. CDR1 is SGHRS, CDR2 YFSETQ, per germline. The germline V and J ends were trimmed by 5 bases and 6 bases, with 14 bases remaining between them. CDR3 coding DNA: TGCGCCAGCAGGGGGCGGGAACCGGATGAAAAACTGTTTTTT. Translation gives CASRGREPDEKLFF.

This chain joins TRBV5-6 and TRBJ2-2; 9 bases fit TRBD1. Trimming removed 3 bases from V and 3 bases from J; junction bases left unmatched: 3. Germline V gives CDR1 SGHDT, CDR2 YYEEEE. The CDR3 totals 15 residues. The CDR3 here is CASSSGTGYTGELFF. CDR3 nucleotides: TGTGCCAGCAGCTCCGGGACAGGGTACACCGGGGAGCTGTTTTTT.

CDR3 protein: CAISGGVRPASSGANVLTF. CDR3 sequence (DNA): TGTGCCATCAGTGGGGGGGTGCGTCCTGCCAGCTCTGGGGCCAACGTCCTGACTTTC. The chain combines TRBV10-3 with TRBJ2-6; D might be TRBD2 (6 bases). Germline values: CDR1 ENHRY, CDR2 SYGVKD. Deletions cut 4 bases from V and 0 bases from J, with 19 bases between. The CDR3 totals 19 residues.

The chain uses TRBV7-8 and TRBJ2-1; TRBD2 agrees at 9 bases. This CDR3 comprises 16 residues. The V gene end was trimmed by 0 bases and the J gene end by 2 bases; junction bases not matched to a gene: 2. The germline V gene has CDR1 SGHVS and CDR2 FQNEAQ. As DNA, the CDR3 is TGTGCCAGCAGCTTAGCCCCTAGCGGGGCCTACAATGAGCAGTTCTTC. Residues: CASSLAPSGAYNEQFF.

The V and J genes are TRBV2 and TRBJ2-1, with 8 bases aligning to TRBD2. CDR3 length: 14 residues. Germline V CDR1 and CDR2: SNHLY, FYNNEI. With 3 bases clipped from V and 6 bases from J, the junction kept 4 bases outside the gene matches. CDR3 in DNA: TGTGCCAGCAGTGATAGGACTAGCAGCAATGAGCAGTTCTTC. It specifies CASSDRTSSNEQFF.

The J gene is TRBJ2-2, the V gene TRBV6-5; TRBD1 is a possible D gene (6 bases). The CDR3 extends over 14 amino acids. The V and J ends lost 6 bases and 8 bases respectively, with 16 bases between them. From germline, CDR1 is MNHEY and CDR2 SVGAGI. Here the CDR3 DNA reads TGTGCCAGCAGGCGTTCGTACAGGGCGGGGGAGCTGTTTTTT. Translation gives CASRRSYRAGELFF.

The V gene is TRBV2, the J gene TRBJ2-2; the match to TRBD2 covers 9 bases. The J segment lost 1 base and the V segment lost 1 base, leaving 4 bases of the junction unmatched. The CDR3 consists of 17 residues. Germline V gene data show CDR1 as SNHLY and CDR2 as FYNNEI. CDR3 protein: CASSEEGSGRNTGELFF. In nucleotides, the CDR3 is TGTGCCAGCAGTGAAGAAGGTAGCGGGAGGAACACCGGGGAGCTGTTTTTT.

J is TRBJ1-1 and V is TRBV5-5; perhaps TRBD1 as D (6 bases). V was pared by 0 bases and J by 0 bases, with 12 bases between. CDR1 SGHKS and CDR2 YYEKEE come from the germline V gene (reference sequence). The CDR3 is made up of 16 amino acids. CDR3 protein: CASSLVGQRMNTEAFF. The CDR3 nucleotides read TGTGCCAGCAGCTTGGTAGGACAGAGGATGAACACTGAAGCTTTCTTT.

This clone was picked up one time. The chain combines TRBV3-1 (or the pseudogene TRBV3-2) with TRBJ1-1, with D unclear. In germline, CDR1 is LGHDT, CDR2 YNNKEL (reference sequence). V was trimmed by 2 bases and J by 4 bases, leaving 11 bases between them. The CDR3 has 14 amino acids. The CDR3 loop is CASSQMGGSTEAFF. The DNA of the CDR3 is TGTGCCAGCAGCCAAATGGGAGGATCCACTGAAGCTTTCTTT.

The chain combines TRBV27 with TRBJ2-7; 11 bases match TRBD1. Germline-derived CDR1 and CDR2 are MNHEY and SMNVEV (reference sequence). V dropped 6 bases and J dropped 6; count of bases not matched to a gene: 13. This CDR3 has 16 residues. CDR3 DNA: TGTGCCAGCAGCCTAGCTCCCGGACAGGGGGCTGGCGAGCAGTACTTC. It yields the protein CASSLAPGQGAGEQYF.

V and J are TRBV19 and TRBJ2-3; TRBD2 is a possible D gene (6 bases). CDR3 length: 15 residues. Germline assignment: CDR1 LNHDA and CDR2 SQIVND (reference sequence). Trimming removed 4 bases from V and 0 bases from J, with 11 bases in between. CDR3 bases: TGTGCCAGTAGTACGGGACTCCTAAGCACAGATACGCAGTATTTT. It translates to CASSTGLLSTDTQYF.

This chain uses TRBV6-5 with TRBJ2-7; TRBD2 agrees at 8 bases. Germline values: CDR1 MNHEY, CDR2 SVGAGI. CDR3 size: 15 residues. The V gene end was trimmed by 0 bases and the J gene end by 4 bases; junction bases not matched to a gene: 5. The CDR3 nucleotides are TGTGCCAGCAGTTACTCGTCGGGACTAGGGTACGAGCAGTACTTC. Residues: CASSYSSGLGYEQYF.

The V gene is TRBV11-2, the J gene TRBJ1-1; TRBD1 agrees at 8 bases. Germline loops: CDR1 SGHAT, CDR2 FQNNGV. The CDR3 covers 16 residues. V was pared by 5 bases and J by 5 bases, with 13 bases of the junction left unmatched. In DNA form, the CDR3 reads TGTGCCAGCAGCCCGACTGTGGAACAGGGGGGGACTGAAGCTTTCTTT. It yields the protein CASSPTVEQGGTEAFF.

In nucleotides, the CDR3 is TGCGCCAGCAGCCAACACACTCCGGGACAGGGTTTGAACACTGAAGCTTTCTTT. Its translation is CASSQHTPGQGLNTEAFF. The chain couples TRBV4-1 to TRBJ1-1; 9 nucleotides align to TRBD1. The CDR3 is 18 residues long. Losses at the gene ends were 2 bases for V and 0 bases for J; bases not matched to a gene: 10. Germline loops: CDR1 MGHRA, CDR2 YSYEKL.

This clone is medium-sized in the sample. The gene calls are TRBV5-1 and TRBJ2-7; D unclear. This CDR3 has 13 amino acids. V lost 0 bases, J lost 5 bases, and 9 bases lay in between. Germline V gene sequence: CDR1 SGHRS, CDR2 YFSETQ. CDR3 loop: CASSLGIANEQYF. CDR3 nucleotides: TGCGCCAGCAGCTTGGGTATAGCTAACGAGCAGTACTTC.